A selection of T cell receptor beta chains follows, all from one sample in a study of T cells in Graves' hyperthyroidism and ophthalmopathy. MiXCR was run by TCRdb on the multiplex PCR reads, yielding one entry per CDR3 protein. The sample lists roughly 380,000 distinct CDR3 sequences; approximately 13% were seen once. Sequenced input: blood. The receptors here all came from a woman under 30 with Graves' hyperthyroidism. Both conserved end residues are part of each CDR3. The D gene is left open where the match is weak. Size is omitted from some rows. Given values are once, few, many or a class for expanded clones.

j_call: TRBJ1-2; d_call: -; v_call: TRBV4-1; clone_size: many; cdr3_nt: TGCGCCAGCAGCCAAGATCAGGGCTATGGCTACACCTTC; cdr3_aa: CASSQDQGYGYTF
j_call: TRBJ2-3; d_call: -; v_call: TRBV7-8; clone_size: few; cdr3_nt: TGTGCCAGCAGCTTACAGGGGTCGGCGGGAGCCTTTGTGGGCACAGATACGCAGTATTTT; cdr3_aa: CASSLQGSAGAFVGTDTQYF
j_call: TRBJ2-2; d_call: -; v_call: TRBV27; clone_size: many; cdr3_nt: TGTGCCAGCAGTTTAATTGGCAGGGCGAACACCGGGGAGCTGTTTTTT; cdr3_aa: CASSLIGRANTGELFF
j_call: TRBJ1-2; d_call: -; v_call: TRBV15; clone_size: -; cdr3_nt: TGTGCCACCAGCAGAGATAGGGTAGGGGCCGGGGCCTATGGCTACACCTTC; cdr3_aa: CATSRDRVGAGAYGYTF
j_call: TRBJ2-1; d_call: -; v_call: TRBV11-2; clone_size: many; cdr3_nt: TGTGCCAGCAGCTTAGAGGCGGGACAGAACAATGAGCAGTTCTTC; cdr3_aa: CASSLEAGQNNEQFF
j_call: TRBJ1-1; d_call: -; v_call: TRBV30; clone_size: many; cdr3_nt: TGTGCCTGGAGTATCCCCTCGGGACTCACGAACACTGAAGCTTTCTTT; cdr3_aa: CAWSIPSGLTNTEAFF
j_call: TRBJ2-7; d_call: -; v_call: TRBV7-2; clone_size: -; cdr3_nt: TGTGCCAGCAGCCCCCCAAACCCCTACGAGCAGTACTTC; cdr3_aa: CASSPPNPYEQYF
j_call: TRBJ1-1; d_call: -; v_call: TRBV28; clone_size: many; cdr3_nt: TGTGCCAGCAGTCCCGACGGGATAGAAGCTTTCTTT; cdr3_aa: CASSPDGIEAFF
j_call: TRBJ2-3; d_call: TRBD1; v_call: TRBV6-1; clone_size: few; cdr3_nt: TGTGCCAGCAGTAACCGGGACAGGGTCTTCACAGATACGCAGTATTTT; cdr3_aa: CASSNRDRVFTDTQYF
j_call: TRBJ2-7; d_call: TRBD2; v_call: TRBV27; clone_size: many; cdr3_nt: TGTGCCAGCAGTGGGCGGGAGAGCCCGCGCGAGCAGTACTTC; cdr3_aa: CASSGRESPREQYF
j_call: TRBJ1-1; d_call: TRBD1; v_call: TRBV20-1; clone_size: many; cdr3_nt: TGCAGTGCTAGAGATACTCTTAGACAGGGGGACACTGAAGCTTTCTTT; cdr3_aa: CSARDTLRQGDTEAFF
j_call: TRBJ1-5; d_call: TRBD1; v_call: TRBV6-1; clone_size: many; cdr3_nt: TGTGCCAGCAGTCCCCTCAGACAGGGCGGTGATCAGCCCCAGCATTTT; cdr3_aa: CASSPLRQGGDQPQHF
j_call: TRBJ1-1; d_call: -; v_call: TRBV29-1; clone_size: many; cdr3_nt: TGCAGCGTTGCGGAGGGGGAAGCTTTCTTT; cdr3_aa: CSVAEGEAFF
j_call: TRBJ1-5; d_call: TRBD1; v_call: TRBV19; clone_size: -; cdr3_nt: TGTGCCAGTAGTCCCGGACAGGTTCGCAATCAGCCCCAGCATTTT; cdr3_aa: CASSPGQVRNQPQHF
j_call: TRBJ2-1; d_call: TRBD2; v_call: TRBV6-2/TRBV6-3; clone_size: many; cdr3_nt: TGTGCCAGCAGTTCCACCTGGCGGGAGGGGGTTAGCGTCTACAATGAGCAGTTCTTC; cdr3_aa: CASSSTWREGVSVYNEQFF
j_call: TRBJ1-2; d_call: TRBD1; v_call: TRBV28; clone_size: many; cdr3_nt: TGTGCCAGCAGTAACACACCGGGACAGGGGGGGGCTAACTATGGCTACACCTTC; cdr3_aa: CASSNTPGQGGANYGYTF
j_call: TRBJ1-5; d_call: -; v_call: TRBV2; clone_size: few; cdr3_nt: TGTGCCAGCAGTGAATTGGGCTTATATCAGCCCCAGCATTTT; cdr3_aa: CASSELGLYQPQHF
j_call: TRBJ2-1; d_call: TRBD2; v_call: TRBV2; clone_size: many; cdr3_nt: TGTGCCAGCAGTGTAAGGGTTCTAGCGGGAGAGGTTGAGCAGTTCTTC; cdr3_aa: CASSVRVLAGEVEQFF
j_call: TRBJ1-1; d_call: TRBD1; v_call: TRBV5-1; clone_size: -; cdr3_nt: TGCGCCAGCAGTCCGACAGGGGCCGAAGCTTTCTTT; cdr3_aa: CASSPTGAEAFF
j_call: TRBJ2-2; d_call: -; v_call: TRBV7-6; clone_size: -; cdr3_nt: TGTGCCAGCAGCTTAGACATCACCGGGGAGCTGTTTTTT; cdr3_aa: CASSLDITGELFF
j_call: TRBJ2-1; d_call: TRBD2; v_call: TRBV6-1; clone_size: -; cdr3_nt: TGTGCCAGCAGACAAAGCGGGGGCGGCAAAAATGAGCAGTTCTTC; cdr3_aa: CASRQSGGGKNEQFF
j_call: TRBJ2-7; d_call: -; v_call: TRBV7-2; clone_size: many; cdr3_nt: TGTGCCAGCAGCTACCTCTACGAGCAGTACTTC; cdr3_aa: CASSYLYEQYF
j_call: TRBJ1-5; d_call: -; v_call: TRBV3-1; clone_size: many; cdr3_nt: TGTGCCAGCAGCCAAGATGTCGGTCGGACCCAGCATTTT; cdr3_aa: CASSQDVGRTQHF
j_call: TRBJ1-1; d_call: -; v_call: TRBV29-1; clone_size: -; cdr3_nt: TGCAGCGTTTTAATGAACACTGAAGCTTTCTTT; cdr3_aa: CSVLMNTEAFF
j_call: TRBJ2-2; d_call: -; v_call: TRBV30; clone_size: many; cdr3_nt: TGTGCCTGGAGTTCGGCGCTGTACACCGGGGAGCTGTTTTTT; cdr3_aa: CAWSSALYTGELFF
j_call: TRBJ2-1; d_call: TRBD2; v_call: TRBV7-2; clone_size: many; cdr3_nt: TGTGCCAGCAGCCACGGTCGCACCGGACTAGCGGGTACCTACAATGAGCAGTTCTTC; cdr3_aa: CASSHGRTGLAGTYNEQFF